This T cell receptor (beta chain) comes out of a study of neurological immune-mediated disorders. 2 million PBMCs stored at -80 C were the source of the unsorted libraries. The germline V gene encodes CDR1 DFQATT and CDR2 SNEGSKA (reference sequence). Trimming stripped 7 bases from V and 0 bases from J, with 12 bases between. This CDR3 contains 14 residues. Whole-study results and caveats: The multiple sclerosis repertoire cluster was associated with no clinical or MRI feature. According to phylogenetic grouping, one related-CDR3 cluster, a possible signature, contained the repertoires of 18 of 34 multiple sclerosis patients.

At least ten counts were recorded for this clonotype. Its antigen is not identified. The making of cDNA relied on 5'RACE with 10-nucleotide random UMIs. MiXCR, run by TCRdb on the 5' RACE reads, gives a single entry per CDR3 protein. The sample contains approximately 41,000 distinct CDR3 sequences, about 2.3% of which appear only once. The chain is built from TRBV20-1 and TRBJ2-2, with D possibly TRBD2 on 5 matching bases. The sequencing sample was made of PBMCs. The sequence was obtained from a man younger than 40 with multiple sclerosis. In nucleotides, the CDR3 is TGCAGTGTCCGGACTGCACCGAACACCGGGGAGCTGTTTTTT. It translates to CSVRTAPNTGELFF.